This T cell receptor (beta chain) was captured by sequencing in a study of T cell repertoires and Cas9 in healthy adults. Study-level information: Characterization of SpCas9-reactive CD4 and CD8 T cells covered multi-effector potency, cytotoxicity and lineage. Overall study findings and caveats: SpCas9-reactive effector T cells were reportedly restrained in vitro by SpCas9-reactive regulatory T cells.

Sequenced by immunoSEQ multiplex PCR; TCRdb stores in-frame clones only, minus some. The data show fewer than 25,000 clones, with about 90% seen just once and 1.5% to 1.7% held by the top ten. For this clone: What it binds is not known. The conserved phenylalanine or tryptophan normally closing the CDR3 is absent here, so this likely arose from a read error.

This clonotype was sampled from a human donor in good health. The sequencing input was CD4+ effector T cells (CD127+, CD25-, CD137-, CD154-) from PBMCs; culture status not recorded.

CDR3 region: CASSLEGQLSYEQYL. The CDR3 coding sequence is TGTGCCAGCAGCTTGGAGGGACAACTCTCCTACGAGCAGTACCTC. The chain has TRBV5-4 and TRBJ2-7; maybe TRBD1 (6 bases). The CDR3 consists of 15 residues. Looked up from germline, CDR1 is SGHNT and CDR2 is YYREEE (reference sequence). Trimming stripped 0 bases from V and 0 bases from J, with 10 bases between.